A single sample is the source of the 22 T cell receptor beta chains below, sequenced in a study of cytomegalovirus exposure and HLA in healthy donors. 13 Jbeta primers and 60 Vbeta primers were used for the PCR. Only in-frame clones appear in the TCRdb table, and some are missing; sequencing was by immunoSEQ multiplex PCR. The repertoire has fewer than 250,000 clones, approximately 79% of them found once; the top ten carry 1.5% to 2%. Sequencing used PBMCs. The origin of the receptors is a young man in good health and CMV-seronegative.

A single count supports this clone. The chain combines TRBV6-5 with TRBJ1-5; D is uncertain. V shed 0 bases and J shed 5 bases, with 8 bases lying between them. Germline V gives CDR1 MNHEY, CDR2 SVGAGI. There are 14 residues in the CDR3. The CDR3 DNA is TGTGCCAGCAGTTACTCGACCGGGGATCAGCCCCAGCATTTT. Protein product: CASSYSTGDQPQHF.

The V and J genes are TRBV18 and TRBJ1-2; 7 nucleotides align to TRBD1. Germline loops: CDR1 KGHSH, CDR2 LQKENI. This CDR3 is 18 amino acids long. V dropped 1 base and J dropped 7; count of bases not matched to a gene: 18. The chain's CDR3 is CASSPQEGQVFSFGGYTF. The DNA for the CDR3 is TGTGCCAGCTCACCACAAGAAGGACAGGTTTTCAGCTTTGGTGGCTACACCTTC. The full variable domain, completed using reference TRBV18 and TRBJ1-2, is NAGVMQNPRHLVRRRGQEARLRCSPMKGHSHVYWYRQLPEEGLKFMVYLQKENIIDESGMPKERFSAEFPKEGPSILRIQQVVRGDSAAYFCASSPQEGQVFSFGGYTFGSGTRLTVV.

The chain combines TRBV7-6 with TRBJ1-3, with a tentative D call TRBD1 (6 bases). V lost 5 bases and J 3 bases, leaving 8 bases between the germline ends. Looked up from germline, CDR1 is SGHVS and CDR2 is FNYEAQ. The CDR3 totals 13 residues. The DNA of the CDR3 is TGTGCCAGCAGCACAGGGAGTGGAAACACCATATATTTT. This codes for CASSTGSGNTIYF.

The genes are TRBV18 and TRBJ2-1; TRBD2 aligns across 8 bases. CDR3 length: 15 residues. V dropped 5 bases and J dropped 4; count of bases not matched to a gene: 7. Germline loops: CDR1 KGHSH, CDR2 LQKENI. CDR3 coding DNA: TGTGCCAGCTCAACGCAAGCGGGGGATTACAATGAGCAGTTCTTC. It yields the protein CASSTQAGDYNEQFF.

The chain couples TRBV30 to TRBJ1-6; D unresolved. The CDR3 sequence is 14 residues long. From germline, CDR1 is GTSNPN and CDR2 SVGIG (reference sequence). V was trimmed by 2 bases and J by 5 bases, leaving 10 bases between them. The CDR3 DNA follows: TGTGCCTGGAGTAGACTCAATGATAATTCACCCCTCCACTTT. It yields the protein CAWSRLNDNSPLHF.

J is TRBJ1-2 and V is TRBV6-5, with 12 bases matching TRBD1. Trimming at V came to 5 bases and at J to 6 bases, leaving 7 bases not matched to a gene. Per the germline V gene, CDR1 is MNHEY and CDR2 is SVGAGI. The CDR3 is 15 residues long. The CDR3 loop is CASSTPGQGANGYTF. DNA for the CDR3: TGTGCCAGCAGTACCCCGGGACAGGGGGCGAATGGCTACACCTTC.

The chain joins TRBV7-9 to TRBJ2-2; TRBD1 might be the D (6 bases). CDR1 and CDR2 (germline): SEHNR, FQNEAQ (reference sequence). V was clipped by 3 bases and J by 4 bases, with 12 bases between them. The CDR3 sequence is 15 residues long. This chain's CDR3 is CASSFLTGPTGELFF. DNA for the CDR3: TGTGCCAGCAGCTTTCTCACAGGGCCCACCGGGGAGCTGTTTTTT.

The chain recombines TRBV7-2 with TRBJ2-7; perhaps TRBD1 as D (6 bases). Germline V lookup: CDR1 SGHTA, CDR2 FQGNSA. CDR3 length: 14 amino acids. The ends were cut back, 5 bases at V and 0 bases at J, with 11 bases in the middle. Here the CDR3 DNA reads TGTGCCAGCAGCGTAGACAGGAACTCCTACGAGCAGTACTTC. Protein sequence: CASSVDRNSYEQYF. The whole variable domain, filled in from reference TRBV7-2 and TRBJ2-7, reads GAGVSQSPSNKVTEKGKDVELRCDPISGHTALYWYRQSLGQGLEFLIYFQGNSAPDKSGLPSDRFSAERTGGSVSTLTIQRTQQEDSAVYLCASSVDRNSYEQYFGPGTRLTVT.

This clone was observed a handful of times. The chain combines TRBV18 with TRBJ1-2, with TRBD1 matching over 8 bases. V lost 3 bases to trimming and J lost 7 bases; unmatched junction nucleotides: 10. The CDR3 is 15 amino acids. Germline CDR1 and CDR2: KGHSH and LQKENI. The CDR3 bases are TGTGCCAGCTCACCGGCCCGGACAGGGACAGGTGGCTACACCTTC. Protein product: CASSPARTGTGGYTF.

V usage is TRBV15 and J usage is TRBJ1-3, with a tentative D call TRBD1 (6 bases). Trimming took 8 bases from V and 8 from J, leaving 10 bases between them. CDR1 is LNHNV and CDR2 is YYDKDF in the germline V gene (reference sequence). CDR3 size: 11 residues. CDR3 sequence reads: CATGTRDTIYF. The CDR3 DNA is TGTGCCACCGGGACAAGGGACACCATATATTTT.

V usage is TRBV9 and J usage is TRBJ2-1; TRBD2 might be the D (6 bases). Germline CDR1 reads SGDLS; CDR2 reads YYNGEE. Between the trimmed V and J ends, which lost 0 bases and 0 bases, there was a span of 13 bases. The CDR3 has 17 amino acids. CDR3 sequence: CASSVASSASSYNEQFF. CDR3 coding DNA: TGTGCCAGCAGCGTAGCATCTAGCGCGAGCTCCTACAATGAGCAGTTCTTC. The full variable domain, with the rest looked up from reference TRBV9 and TRBJ2-1, is DSGVTQTPKHLITATGQRVTLRCSPRSGDLSVYWYQQSLDQGLQFLIQYYNGEERAKGNILERFSAQQFPDLHSELNLSSLELGDSALYFCASSVASSASSYNEQFFGPGTRLTVL.

The CDR3 nucleotides read TGTGCCAGTAGCCAAACTCGTACAGATACGCAGTATTTT. Residues: CASSQTRTDTQYF. This chain links TRBV19 with TRBJ2-3; no reliable D call. With 6 bases removed from V and 3 bases from J, the gap between germline ends came to 10 bases. CDR1 is LNHDA, CDR2 SQIVND, per germline (reference sequence). CDR3 length: 13 amino acids.

This sequence joins TRBV7-9 and TRBJ2-7; 7 bases are a match to TRBD1. V trimming: 0 bases; J trimming: 7 bases; junction bases outside the gene matches: 6. This CDR3 is 14 amino acids long. Germline V gene sequence: CDR1 SEHNR, CDR2 FQNEAQ (reference sequence). CDR3 nucleotides: TGTGCCAGCAGCTTAGCGGGGACAGCTCGAGAGCAGTACTTC. As protein: CASSLAGTAREQYF.

This chain connects TRBV7-2 to TRBJ2-1, with a possible D match to TRBD2 (5 bases). In germline, CDR1 is SGHTA, CDR2 FQGNSA. The CDR3 spans 14 residues. The V end was cut by 2 bases, the J end by 5 bases, with 10 bases between. CDR3 protein: CASSLRLTDNEQFF. CDR3 DNA sequence: TGTGCCAGCAGCTTACGACTAACCGACAATGAGCAGTTCTTC.

This clone was counted once. The chain combines TRBV7-9 with TRBJ1-6, with 7 bases lining up with TRBD1. The J segment lost 7 bases and the V segment lost 3 bases, leaving 3 bases of the junction unmatched. Germline CDR1 SEHNR, CDR2 FQNEAQ (reference sequence). The CDR3 runs 14 residues. Here the CDR3 reads CASSFGTENSPLHF. The CDR3 region has the DNA TGTGCCAGCAGCTTTGGGACAGAAAATTCACCCCTCCACTTT.

The chain uses TRBV2 and TRBJ2-5; 7 bases are a match to TRBD1. Germline CDR1 reads SNHLY; CDR2 reads FYNNEI. V shed 4 bases and J 5 bases; nucleotides not matched to a gene: 13. This CDR3 region has 16 residues. The CDR3 is CASSGDSPSSRETQYF. Here the CDR3 DNA reads TGTGCCAGCAGTGGGGACAGCCCCTCTTCCAGGGAGACCCAGTACTTC.

This clone occurred a few times. The V call is TRBV5-1, the J call TRBJ2-5; D is possibly TRBD2 (5 bases). V was shortened by 2 bases and J by 5 bases, with 10 bases between the two germline ends. CDR1 is SGHRS and CDR2 is YFSETQ in the germline V gene. The CDR3 has 13 amino acids. The CDR3 DNA is TGCGCCAGCAGCTTCGGGGTCCCGGAGACCCAGTACTTC. This codes for CASSFGVPETQYF.

V and J are TRBV18 and TRBJ2-7; a possible D gene is TRBD1 (6 bases). V shed 6 bases and J shed 4 bases, with 19 bases lying between them. The germline gives CDR1 KGHSH, CDR2 LQKENI. The CDR3 runs to 15 residues. The CDR3 coding sequence is TGTGCCAGCTCGCAAGAATTAACCCAGGGGTACGAGCAGTACTTC. Amino acids: CASSQELTQGYEQYF.

The V gene is TRBV29-1, the J gene TRBJ2-5, with D perhaps matching TRBD1 (6 bases). The CDR3 length is 16 residues. In germline, CDR1 is SQVTM, CDR2 ANQGSEA. The V end was cut by 0 bases, the J end by 4 bases, with 18 bases between. DNA for the CDR3: TGCAGCGTTGAAGATCCCACGCACCAGGGGCGAGAGACCCAGTACTTC. Amino acids: CSVEDPTHQGRETQYF.

The chain combines TRBV27 with TRBJ2-3; 7 nucleotides align to TRBD2. The CDR3 covers 13 residues. V lost 7 bases and J lost 2; bases outside the gene matches: 3. CDR1 and CDR2 (germline): MNHEY, SMNVEV (reference sequence). CDR3 coding DNA: TGTGCCAGCATCGGGGGGTTCACAGATACGCAGTATTTT. Amino acids: CASIGGFTDTQYF.

The rearrangement uses TRBV7-3 and TRBJ2-2, with 11 bases identical to TRBD2. The CDR3 contains 18 residues. V trimming: 1 base; J trimming: 2 bases; junction bases outside the gene matches: 6. Germline V lookup: CDR1 SGHTA, CDR2 FQGTGA. The CDR3 region is CASSLMASGGYNTGELFF. The CDR3 region has the DNA TGTGCCAGCAGCTTAATGGCTAGCGGGGGGTACAACACCGGGGAGCTGTTTTTT.

The chain is built from TRBV27 and TRBJ2-7, with a tentative D call TRBD1 (6 bases). Trimming left V 3 bases short and J 9 bases short, with 21 bases between. Germline V gene lookup returns CDR1 MNHEY and CDR2 SMNVEV (reference sequence). The CDR3 contains 15 residues. The CDR3 loop reads CASSFAADRLRGQYF. CDR3 coding DNA: TGTGCCAGCAGTTTCGCGGCGGACAGACTACGGGGGCAGTACTTC.